These 2 T cell receptor beta chains came from one sample sequenced in a study of T cells in Graves' hyperthyroidism and ophthalmopathy. Template material for amplifying TCR beta CDR3 regions consisted of RNA transcripts. The HTBI primer set served for first-round RT-PCR of the TCR CDR3. TCRdb ran MiXCR on the multiplex PCR reads and lists one entry per CDR3 protein. The sample includes a few hundred thousand distinct CDR3 sequences, more than 11% of them seen just once. The sample was blood. Receptors were obtained from a woman aged 30 to 39 with Graves' hyperthyroidism that later progressed to Graves' ophthalmopathy.

This clonotype was counted many times. The chain joins TRBV27 to TRBJ1-1, with D unresolved. Germline CDR1 is MNHEY and CDR2 is SMNVEV (reference sequence). The CDR3 runs 14 residues. Between the trimmed V and J ends, which lost 2 bases and 0 bases, there was a span of 7 bases. This CDR3 is CASSLSPVNTEAFF. CDR3 sequence (DNA): TGTGCCAGCAGTTTAAGTCCTGTGAACACTGAAGCTTTCTTT.

This clonotype was observed a few times. The chain employs TRBV20-1 and TRBJ1-5; 8 bases are shared with TRBD1. The CDR3 extends over 13 amino acids. The trim removed 5 bases at V and 4 bases at J, leaving 4 bases unmatched. Germline assignment: CDR1 DFQATT and CDR2 SNEGSKA (reference sequence). The CDR3 region is CSAPTGVNQPQHF. The CDR3 DNA follows: TGCAGTGCTCCGACAGGGGTGAATCAGCCCCAGCATTTT.